This TCR beta chain is from a study of T cells in Graves' hyperthyroidism and ophthalmopathy. About the study: Peripheral blood was taken when the disease was first diagnosed, before any treatment began.

CDR3 length equals 16 residues. V lost 3 bases, J lost 2 bases, and 15 bases lay in between. Note on this clonotype: Its target is unknown.

RNA transcripts were the template for amplifying TCR beta CDR3 regions. HTBI primers were employed in a first-round RT-PCR of the TCR CDR3. TCRdb processed the multiplex PCR reads anew with MiXCR; each CDR3 protein has one entry. The table includes approximately 700,000 distinct CDR3 sequences, over 15% detected once. Study-level results: Blood shared most expanded thyroid clonotypes above 0.001. Ophthalmopathy was told apart from stable hyperthyroidism by a 13 V-J model.

The clonotype comes from a man aged 18 to 29 with Graves' hyperthyroidism. The J gene is TRBJ2-3, the V gene TRBV12-3 or TRBV12-4; D is unclear. What was sequenced was blood. This CDR3 reads CASSFHSTGITDTQYF. CDR3 nucleotide sequence: TGTGCCAGCAGTTTTCACTCTACGGGTATCACAGATACGCAGTATTTT.